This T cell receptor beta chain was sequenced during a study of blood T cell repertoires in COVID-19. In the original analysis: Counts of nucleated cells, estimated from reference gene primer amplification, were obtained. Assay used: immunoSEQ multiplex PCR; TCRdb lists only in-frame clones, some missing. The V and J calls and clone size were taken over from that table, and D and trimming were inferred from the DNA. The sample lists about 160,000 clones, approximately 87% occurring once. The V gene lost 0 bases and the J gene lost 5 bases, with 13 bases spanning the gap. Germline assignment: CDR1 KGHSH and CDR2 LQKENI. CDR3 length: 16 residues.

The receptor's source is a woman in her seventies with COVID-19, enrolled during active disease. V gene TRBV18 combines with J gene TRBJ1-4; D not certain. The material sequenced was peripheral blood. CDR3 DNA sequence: TGTGCCAGCTCACCACCCCCGGGGATGAAAAATGAAAAACTGTTTTTT. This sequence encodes CASSPPPGMKNEKLFF.